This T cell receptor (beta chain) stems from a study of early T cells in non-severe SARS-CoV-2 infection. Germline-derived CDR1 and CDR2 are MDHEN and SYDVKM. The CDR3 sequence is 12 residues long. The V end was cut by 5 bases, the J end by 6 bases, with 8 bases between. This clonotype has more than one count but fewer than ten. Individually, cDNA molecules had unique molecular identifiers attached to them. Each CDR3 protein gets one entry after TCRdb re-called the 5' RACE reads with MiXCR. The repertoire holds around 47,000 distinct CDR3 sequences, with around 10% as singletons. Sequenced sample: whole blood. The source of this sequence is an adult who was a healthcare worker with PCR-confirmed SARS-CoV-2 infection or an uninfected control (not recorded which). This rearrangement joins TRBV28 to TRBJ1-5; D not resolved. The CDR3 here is CASSTTPQPQHF. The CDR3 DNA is TGTGCCAGCAGTACCACACCTCAGCCCCAGCATTTT.